This TCR beta chain was sequenced in a study of T cells expressing NK-cell markers (TCRdb year 2020). For the wider study: Three sorted T-cell subsets (CD3+CD56+NKG2C+, CD3+CD56+NKG2C- and CD3+CD56-NKG2C+) from several donors had their TCR beta-chain repertoires profiled. Seven of the eight sequenced donors were HCMV-seropositive and one was HCMV-seronegative. The study sequenced eight donors, all healthy volunteers chosen at random: three men and five women. Sequencing of the libraries produced 2 x 150 bp reads on Illumina HiSeq 2000/2500, MiSeq or NextSeq. Overall study outcomes, separate from this receptor: Those dominant clonotypes were again the most abundant among CD3+CD56-NKG2C+ cells in several donors, at roughly 28.3-60.1%. In several donors, the dominant CD3+CD56+NKG2C+ clonotypes were found to rank among the top 10 CD8+ clonotypes and to make up about 1.0-7.0% of CD8+ T cells. It remained unclear whether the expanded NKG2C-expressing T cell clones were specific for HCMV antigens.

The sample was run on an Illumina HiSeq 2000. TCR beta cDNA libraries were prepared using 5'RACE template switching, which introduced a universal primer site and unique molecular identifiers. cDNA synthesis was primed from the TCR beta constant segment, followed by two successive PCR amplification steps. In the paper's pipeline: MIGEC was used to demultiplex reads and group reads by UMI, and MiTCR was used to assemble and quantify clonotypes. To exclude erroneous sequences, only TCR cDNA sequences supported by at least two reads were retained. The tcR package was used for downstream repertoire analysis, and clonotypes were matched between fractions using CDR3 nucleotide sequence together with V segment. VDJmatch was used to annotate antigen specificity against VDJdb, with one amino acid substitution allowed in CDR3. TCRdb reprocessed the reads and assigns one entry to each CDR3 protein sequence, leaving out DNA. TCRdb assigned the V and J calls; the authors' analysis was not used. The table held for this sample gives roughly 430,000 distinct CDR3 sequences. The ten largest clones capture under 7.5% of the sample.

Including cysteine and phenylalanine, the CDR3 has 13 amino acids. No DNA is given. In the germline V gene, CDR1 corresponds to SGHVS and CDR2 to FQNEAQ. To determine HCMV serostatus, a commercial ELISA kit was used to detect HCMV-specific IgG in serum. Ficoll density gradient centrifugation was used to isolate peripheral blood mononuclear cells from blood. In regard to this clonotype: Its antigen is not yet known.

This sequence was found in a woman between 18 and 75 years old in good health. Sequenced material: blood T cells: a sorted CD56 or NKG2C T cell subset, CD4+ or CD8+ T cells, or bulk PBMC T cells (not recorded which). Rearrangement joined TRBV7-8 to TRBJ2-5; TCRdb lists TRBD2, though no DNA is available to test this call. This receptor carries the CDR3 CASKTRVQETQYF.